The 6 T cell receptor beta chains listed next were all sequenced from one sample in a study of regulatory T cells in long-lasting Graves disease. This sample's time point: newly diagnosed GD, antithyroid drugs for less than 3 months. Following extraction of RNA from PBMCs, that RNA was used to make the TCR library. With iRepertoire HTBI primers and Arm-PCR of CDR3 regions, TCR beta libraries were built. TCRdb used MiXCR to reprocess the multiplex PCR reads, holding one entry per CDR3 protein. The table includes 400,000 to 550,000 distinct CDR3 sequences, about 15% detected once. This same sample was also taken into another study, of T cells in Graves' hyperthyroidism and ophthalmopathy.

The sample here was peripheral blood mononuclear cells (PBMCs), taken at new diagnosis, from a patient treated with antithyroid drugs. Receptors were obtained from a woman aged 25 to 45 with Graves disease.

At least ten counts were recorded for this clonotype. The chain couples TRBV28 to TRBJ1-4, with D unclear. The ends were cut back, 3 bases at V and 0 bases at J, with 17 bases in the middle. Germline lookup yields CDR1 MDHEN and CDR2 SYDVKM. The CDR3 has 18 residues. The CDR3 DNA follows: TGTGCCAGCAGTTTTACGGACGGGTACGGCACAACTAATGAAAAACTGTTTTTT. It translates to CASSFTDGYGTTNEKLFF.

In its sample, this clonotype was seen many times. The gene calls are TRBV3-1 and TRBJ2-7; 7 nucleotides agree with TRBD1. The germline V gene encodes CDR1 LGHDT and CDR2 YNNKEL (reference sequence). The CDR3 is made up of 14 amino acids. V shed 5 bases, J shed 2 bases, and the junction held 6 bases outside the gene matches. CDR3 loop: CASSITGTAYEQYF. CDR3 coding DNA: TGTGCCAGCAGCATCACCGGGACAGCCTACGAGCAGTACTTC.

This clonotype has more than one count but fewer than ten. The gene calls are TRBV4-1 and TRBJ2-1; a weak D match, TRBD2 (6 bases). CDR3 size: 15 residues. V was cut by 0 bases and J by 3 bases, with 9 bases left in between. The germline V gene has CDR1 MGHRA and CDR2 YSYEKL. CDR3 sequence: CASSQDSDYYNEQFF. CDR3 nucleotides: TGCGCCAGCAGCCAAGATTCGGACTACTACAATGAGCAGTTCTTC.

This clonotype has just a few counts. As DNA, the CDR3 is TGTGCCAGCGCCAGGAACTCGCGGAGGTACTACAATGAGCAGTTCTTC. Its protein product is CASARNSRRYYNEQFF. This chain uses TRBV9 with TRBJ2-1, with D possibly TRBD2 on 5 matching bases. Germline CDR1 is SGDLS and CDR2 is YYNGEE. V was pared by 7 bases and J by 3 bases, with 20 bases between. The CDR3 is 16 amino acids.

This clonotype was detected once. The CDR3 bases are TGTGCCAGCAGCTTGGAAGGGACAGGGCTGTTCTTC. It specifies CASSLEGTGLFF. V usage is TRBV5-6 and J usage is TRBJ2-1; 9 nucleotides line up with TRBD1. J lost 15 bases, V lost 0 bases, and 4 bases had no gene match. Germline lookup yields CDR1 SGHDT and CDR2 YYEEEE. This CDR3 has 12 residues.

In this sample, this clonotype turned up many times. The chain carries TRBV7-2 and TRBJ2-3; D is perhaps TRBD2 (8 bases). Trimming stripped 5 bases from V and 10 bases from J, with 22 bases between. Germline CDR1 reads SGHTA; CDR2 reads FQGNSA. CDR3 size: 15 residues. The CDR3 protein is CASSRSGDSPRAQYF. The DNA of the CDR3 is TGTGCCAGCAGCCGTAGCGGGGACAGCCCACGGGCGCAGTATTTT.